What follows is one T cell receptor (beta chain) and its context. As yet, its antigen is unknown. V shed 1 base and J shed 2 bases, with 8 bases lying between them. The V gene's germline CDR1 is MNHEY and CDR2 SVGAGI. CDR3 length: 14 residues. This table comes from immunoSEQ multiplex PCR, and its TCRdb copy is limited to in-frame clones, with some not included. The sample records 99,000 or so clones, over 90% being singletons. The sample belongs to a study of siplizumab effects on memory and regulatory T cells. General study points: Siplizumab significantly reduced alloreactive sequences traceable to unstimulated CD4+ memory cells.

The sequenced material came from Tregs sorted from blood. The TCR was taken from a human donor in good health. The genes are TRBV6-5 and TRBJ2-5; either TRBD1 or TRBD2 may supply D (5 bases each). CDR3 residues: CASSYWGYQETQYF. The DNA for the CDR3 is TGTGCCAGCAGTTACTGGGGGTATCAAGAGACCCAGTACTTC.